This TCR beta chain was recovered during a study of T-cell reconstitution after alpha-beta-depleted transplantation in children. The CDR3 has 14 amino acids. V lost 2 bases and J lost 12, with 19 bases in between. CDR1 and CDR2 from the germline V gene are SGHDN and FVKESK. Unique molecular identifiers were incorporated into the prepared TCRbeta library. One entry per CDR3 protein results from TCRdb running MiXCR on the PCR reads. The sample gives a few hundred thousand distinct CDR3 sequences, over 9.5% of which show up once; about 8% is in the top ten. This clonotype has only a few counts. The antigen is undetermined. Study-wide findings and caveats: About two months after transplant, alpha-beta T cells reportedly came from several hundred expanded graft clones. At one year after transplant, newly produced T cells mostly accounted for T-cell counts and diversity.

The receptor was derived from a boy under three years old with acute myeloid leukemia, due to receive a stem cell transplant. Sequencing used PBMCs, obtained before TCRalphabeta/CD19-depleted stem cell transplant. This chain links TRBV14 with TRBJ1-1, with D possibly matching TRBD1 (6 bases). This chain's CDR3 is CASSQSGDGTSPFF. CDR3 nucleotides: TGTGCCAGCAGCCAATCTGGGGACGGGACAAGCCCTTTCTTT. The full variable domain, completed using reference TRBV14 and TRBJ1-1, is EAGVTQFPSHSVIEKGQTVTLRCDPISGHDNLYWYRRVMGKEIKFLLHFVKESKQDESGMPNNRFLAERTGGTYSTLKVQPAELEDSGVYFCASSQSGDGTSPFFGQGTRLTVV.